The text below deals with one T cell receptor beta chain. Sample time point: pre-sensitization, week 0. Noted treatment: therapeutic diphenylcyclopropenone sensitization with weekly scalp DPC. Germline V gene lookup returns CDR1 MDHEN and CDR2 SYDVKM. The CDR3 length is 15 residues. The V segment lost 4 bases and the J segment 2 bases; nucleotides outside the gene matches: 4. The record originates from a study of human T cells and chemical hapten exposure. TCRdb used MiXCR to reprocess the RACE reads, holding one entry per CDR3 protein. Of about 59,000 distinct CDR3 sequences in the sample, around 10% are singletons; the top ten hold about 4%.

The TCR comes from a woman aged 40 to 50 with alopecia areata. Some clones in this sample may be carry-over from other donors' samples. The chain combines TRBV28 with TRBJ2-1, with 8 bases lining up with TRBD1. Sequences were derived from whole blood, sampled in connection with sensitization to the hapten diphenylcyclopropenone (DPC). CDR3 loop: CASSSDRAPYNEQFF. In nucleotides, the CDR3 is TGTGCCAGCAGTTCGGACAGGGCTCCCTACAATGAGCAGTTCTTC.